This TCR beta chain comes out of a study of regulatory T cells in long-lasting Graves disease. On the study more broadly: Patients newly diagnosed with Graves' had been on antithyroid drugs for under 3 months. Study-wide findings and caveats: Among samples with persistent disease, TRBV28, TRBJ1-2 and TRBJ2-5 were favored.

Time point given: newly diagnosed GD, antithyroid drugs for less than 3 months. Following extraction of RNA from PBMCs, that RNA was used to make the TCR library. The germline gives CDR1 DFQATT, CDR2 SNEGSKA (reference sequence). The CDR3 consists of 15 residues. V lost 3 bases, J lost 7 bases, and 8 bases stayed unmatched. In regard to this clonotype: Its target is not known.

Through Arm-PCR of CDR3 regions and iRepertoire HTBI primers, TCR beta libraries were built. TCRdb ran MiXCR on the multiplex PCR reads and lists one entry per CDR3 protein. The table lists about 320,000 distinct CDR3 sequences, about a sixth of them singletons. Sample: peripheral blood mononuclear cells (PBMCs), taken at new diagnosis, from a patient treated with antithyroid drugs. This TCR was sampled from a female donor with Graves disease. The V call is TRBV20-1, the J call TRBJ2-3; 12 nucleotides line up with TRBD2. In DNA, the CDR3 is TGCAGTGCTAGTGGGCTAGCGGGAGGGCCACATACGCAGTATTTT. Its translation: CSASGLAGGPHTQYF.